Listed below are T cell receptor beta chains from one sample, sequenced in a study of technical replicates of blood from a handful of donors. TCRdb keeps only in-frame clones here, not all; method: immunoSEQ multiplex PCR. Of roughly 56,000 clones listed, roughly 96% are singletons. The source material was PBMCs. These receptors came from a human donor in good health. Some clones in this sample may be carry-over from other donors' samples. CDR3s leave out the opening cysteine and the closing phenylalanine or tryptophan. Each record gives: clone size, V gene, CDR3 protein. The size field is filled for only some rows; it gives once, few, many or a size class.

- TRBV7-6 ASSASSGGKTGQY
- TRBV7-2 ASRYDSSGNTIY
- TRBV10-3 AISESGGHPYEQY
- TRBV7-9 ASSPGTGGSSPQH
- TRBV7-2 ASRNRDIRTDTQY
- TRBV6-5 ASSYGGHKQY
- TRBV27 ASSAPGQTYGYT
- TRBV27 ASSLSWGGGNGYT
- TRBV2 APLAGGYT
- TRBV5-1 ASRADSYTGELF
- TRBV5-1 ASTGGVGPYEQY
- TRBV7-9 ASSLVSGVETQY
- TRBV4-3 ASSLRYRTGMETQY
- TRBV4-2 ASSQPGQGLGTEAF
- TRBV7-8 ASSPLAAANTGELF
- TRBV29-1 SVEFRDRAFNEQF
- TRBV21-1 ASSNPGVGYEQY
- TRBV7-8 ASSLLREDWETQY
- TRBV10-3 AISDLGVEGKETQY
- TRBV10-1 ASSLDRQASSGANVLT
- TRBV4-1 ASSQEMARQNYGYT
- TRBV5-1 ASSYQGTGDSPLH
- TRBV27 ASRDRGNYGYT
- TRBV7-9 ASSRPRDTYNEQF
- TRBV4-2 ASSPTSGYTDTQY
- TRBV29-1 SVVDFPSGANVLT
- TRBV7-8 ASSDRDGSSYEQY
- TRBV6-5 ASSYRGQSNQPQH
- TRBV6-5 ASSQGAGLQPQH
- TRBV5-1 ASSLAPGVNTEAF
- TRBV6-5 ASSYSMGGSGYEQY
- TRBV9 ASSPRTGGMNTEAF
once TRBV20-1 SASPNTIY
- TRBV7-2 ASSSSGLEKLF
- TRBV6-1 ASRGQAYEQY
- TRBV29-1 SVEDPNWRGTGYT
- TRBV5-4 ASSRAGGNGYT
- TRBV9 ASSVDVSVNEQF
few TRBV6-1 ASSDGTEINEQF
- TRBV30 AWGTGYGYT
- TRBV30 AWSLNGGNEQY
- TRBV27 ASSDRALHGYT
- TRBV7-3 ASSLTGGGLAGGQETQY
- TRBV6-4 ASSDGTGSTDTQY
- TRBV6-4 ASRDRDRNTGELF
- TRBV29-1 SSQDLGASAFTDTQY
- TRBV5-1 ASQELAGKTGELF
- TRBV7-8 ASSLRAGGYTGELF
- TRBV20-1 SASGAETQY
- TRBV5-3 ARRTSGRPQETQY
- TRBV6-6 ASSYDLGVSYEQY
once TRBV4-3 ASSHDRDRGSYEQY
few TRBV7-9 ASSTGQVNTEAF
few TRBV29-1 SADKLNTEAF
- TRBV30 AWEGTGHYEQY